What follows are 17 T cell receptor beta chains derived from one specimen sequenced in a study of cytomegalovirus exposure and HLA in healthy donors. The data were produced by immunoSEQ multiplex PCR, yet TCRdb's version contains in-frame clones alone and is incomplete. The sample contains about 250,000 clones, roughly nine tenths of which appear only once. The sequencing sample was made of PBMCs. All receptors derive from a man younger than 35 in good health and CMV-seropositive.

The genes are TRBV28 and TRBJ2-3, with 13 nucleotides matching TRBD2. The V gene end was trimmed by 5 bases and the J gene end by 4 bases; junction bases not matched to a gene: 9. CDR3 size: 17 residues. Germline CDR1 is MDHEN and CDR2 is SYDVKM. In DNA, the CDR3 is TGTGCCAGCAGTCCCCGAACTAGCGGGAGGGAATCAGATACGCAGTATTTT. Translated, it gives CASSPRTSGRESDTQYF.

The chain couples TRBV5-4 to TRBJ2-7, with D maybe TRBD2 (6 bases). The CDR3 length is 13 residues. V lost 0 bases to trimming and J lost 5 bases, with 9 bases between them. The V gene's germline CDR1 is SGHNT and CDR2 YYREEE (reference sequence). As DNA, the CDR3 is TGTGCCAGCAGCTTGGGGGGGGTCAACGAGCAGTACTTC. Protein product: CASSLGGVNEQYF.

The chain joins TRBV6-5 to TRBJ2-1, with 9 nucleotides matching TRBD2. The CDR3 contains 14 residues. Looked up from germline, CDR1 is MNHEY and CDR2 is SVGAGI. V trimming: 6 bases; J trimming: 6 bases; junction bases outside the gene matches: 6. The CDR3 loop reads CASSRLAAVNEQFF. The CDR3 coding sequence is TGTGCCAGCAGCCGACTAGCGGCAGTCAATGAGCAGTTCTTC.

V is TRBV11-2 and J is TRBJ2-7; D gene uncertain. This CDR3 is 13 amino acids long. V was shortened by 4 bases and J by 2 bases, with 9 bases between the two germline ends. The germline V gene encodes CDR1 SGHAT and CDR2 FQNNGV. The CDR3 sequence: CASSYEQTYEQYF. The CDR3, as DNA: TGTGCCAGCAGCTATGAACAGACCTACGAGCAGTACTTC.

The chain is built from TRBV25-1 and TRBJ1-2; D not certain. The germline V gene encodes CDR1 MGHDK and CDR2 SYGVNS. The CDR3 loop spans 18 amino acids. The ends were cut back, 0 bases at V and 2 bases at J, with 19 bases in the middle. CDR3 nucleotide sequence: TGTGCCAGCAGTGAATATAACCTTGCGCAGGAGAAAAACTATGGCTACACCTTC. It codes for CASSEYNLAQEKNYGYTF.

The chain carries TRBV4-1 and TRBJ2-1; D is ambiguous. Germline V gene data show CDR1 as MGHRA and CDR2 as YSYEKL. V was cut by 6 bases and J by 0 bases, with 12 bases left in between. The CDR3 consists of 15 residues. DNA of the CDR3: TGCGCCAGCAGGTTAGAGGCGAGCTCCTACAATGAGCAGTTCTTC. Its protein product is CASRLEASSYNEQFF.

This clone was counted a single time. The V gene is TRBV5-1, the J gene TRBJ2-7; tentative D call: TRBD2 (5 bases). Germline V lookup: CDR1 SGHRS, CDR2 YFSETQ. Trimming took off 4 bases at V and 3 bases at J, with 11 bases between the two ends. The CDR3 is 13 residues long. This chain's CDR3 is CASSIGESYEQYF. The CDR3 DNA follows: TGCGCCAGCAGCATCGGGGAGAGCTACGAGCAGTACTTC.

The chain employs TRBV6-5 and TRBJ2-7; D remains unclear. The germline gives CDR1 MNHEY, CDR2 SVGAGI. The CDR3 spans 14 residues. V was shortened by 2 bases and J by 3 bases, with 11 bases between the two germline ends. DNA of the CDR3: TGTGCCAGCAGTTACCGGCGGAGTAACTACGAGCAGTACTTC. Translation: CASSYRRSNYEQYF.

This chain uses TRBV7-9 with TRBJ1-5, with D possibly being TRBD1 (6 bases). V lost 6 bases to trimming and J lost 7 bases, with 13 bases between them. CDR3 size: 13 residues. Germline V gene data show CDR1 as SEHNR and CDR2 as FQNEAQ (reference sequence). The CDR3 spells CASSLTGSQPQHF. In nucleotides, the CDR3 is TGTGCCAGCAGTCTTACAGGGAGCCAGCCCCAGCATTTT.

The V call is TRBV5-6, the J call TRBJ1-1; possibly TRBD1 for D (5 bases). Germline-derived CDR1 and CDR2 are SGHDT and YYEEEE. Trimming left V 2 bases short and J 5 bases short, with 16 bases between. The CDR3 length is 15 residues. CDR3 nucleotides: TGTGCCAGCAGCTTCATGATCGGGGGTTGGACTGAAGCTTTCTTT. This encodes CASSFMIGGWTEAFF.

The gene calls are TRBV5-1 and TRBJ1-1; 7 nucleotides line up with TRBD1. The CDR3 consists of 16 residues. V lost 5 bases to trimming and J lost 2 bases; unmatched junction nucleotides: 12. Germline-derived CDR1 and CDR2 are SGHRS and YFSETQ. As DNA, the CDR3 is TGCGCCAGCAGTTCAAGACCGGGACAGAAAAACACTGAAGCTTTCTTT. As protein: CASSSRPGQKNTEAFF.

The V gene is TRBV9, the J gene TRBJ1-1, with D maybe TRBD1 (5 bases). This CDR3 comprises 16 residues. V lost 0 bases and J lost 7, with 19 bases in between. Germline assignment: CDR1 SGDLS and CDR2 YYNGEE. The CDR3 DNA reads TGTGCCAGCAGCGTAGGGTCCCAGGTAGGGGCCATTGAAGCTTTCTTT. Its protein is CASSVGSQVGAIEAFF.

Concerning this clone: Distinct nucleotide sequences in the sample also encode this CDR3. The J gene is TRBJ2-7, the V gene TRBV10-3; D might be TRBD1 (6 bases). Per germline, CDR1 ENHRY and CDR2 SYGVKD. The CDR3 runs to 14 residues. The V gene lost 6 bases and the J gene lost 4 bases, with 16 bases spanning the gap. Here the CDR3 reads CAIRDTGTSYEQYF. CDR3 sequence (DNA): TGTGCCATCAGAGACACCGGGACATCGTACGAGCAGTACTTC.

This clone appeared a few times. The chain recombines TRBV6-5 with TRBJ2-7, with 10 bases that match TRBD2. The J segment lost 5 bases and the V segment lost 6 bases, leaving 10 bases of the junction unmatched. The CDR3 runs to 15 residues. The germline V gene encodes CDR1 MNHEY and CDR2 SVGAGI. CDR3 in DNA: TGTGCCAGCAGCTCAAGCGGGAGGGGCCGGAACGAGCAGTACTTC. It codes for CASSSSGRGRNEQYF.

This sequence joins TRBV6-5 and TRBJ1-1; 9 nucleotides align to TRBD1. The CDR3 is 14 residues long. Germline CDR1 reads MNHEY; CDR2 reads SVGAGI. Unmatched junction bases numbered 6, after V lost 6 bases and J lost 4 bases. The CDR3 region is CASRPGTGTTEAFF. In DNA, the CDR3 is TGTGCCAGCAGACCCGGGACAGGGACCACTGAAGCTTTCTTT.

Turning to this clone: One end of the junction does not line up with germline, which may come from a read error. The V and J genes are TRBV29-1 and TRBJ2-5; D possibly uses TRBD1 or TRBD2 (6 bases each). Germline V gives CDR1 SQVTM, CDR2 ANQGSEA. This CDR3 region has 14 residues. The CDR3 protein is CSVGRDTGQATQYF. The CDR3 DNA reads TGCAGCGTTGGGCGGGACACGGGCCAAGCGACCCAGTACTTC.

The rearrangement links TRBV7-6 to TRBJ1-2; 7 nucleotides align to TRBD1. From germline, CDR1 is SGHVS and CDR2 FNYEAQ. Unmatched junction bases numbered 9, after V lost 3 bases and J lost 8 bases. CDR3 size: 14 residues. Here the CDR3 reads CASSFGDSKRGYTF. CDR3 coding DNA: TGTGCCAGCAGCTTTGGGGACAGCAAAAGGGGCTACACCTTC.